Listed below are T cell receptor beta chains from one sample, sequenced in a study of a mutant IDH1 vaccine in newly diagnosed glioma. The protocol was immunoSEQ multiplex PCR, while the TCRdb copy is restricted to in-frame clones and leaves out a portion. The sample consists of 30,000 to 35,000 clones, about 90% of them appearing once. These TCRs are of unknown antigen specificity. Here the sequenced sample was PBMCs, taken from a glioma patient whose treatment included an IDH1 peptide vaccine. These receptors were collected from a man between 18 and 35 years old with glioma. The CDR3 runs from the conserved cysteine through the conserved F or W. D genes are given only for firm matches. Where a row states a size, it is once, few, many or the class of an expanded clone; other rows omit it.

J gene: TRBJ2-1
V gene: TRBV5-1
D gene: TRBD2
clone size: NA
CDR3 DNA: TGCGCCAGCAGCTTGGGGGGGGGATCCTACAATGAGCAGTTCTTC
CDR3 protein: CASSLGGGSYNEQFF

J gene: TRBJ1-3
V gene: TRBV7-2
D gene: NA
clone size: NA
CDR3 DNA: TGTGCCAGCAACTCCTTCGAAACAGTTGGAAACACCATATATTTT
CDR3 protein: CASNSFETVGNTIYF

J gene: TRBJ1-1
V gene: TRBV6-5
D gene: NA
clone size: NA
CDR3 DNA: TGTGCCAGCAGTTACGAGGGGAACACTGAAGCTTTCTTT
CDR3 protein: CASSYEGNTEAFF

J gene: TRBJ1-5
V gene: TRBV5-1
D gene: NA
clone size: once
CDR3 DNA: TGCGCCAGCCGCCCTACTCCTAGCAATCAGCCCCAGCATTTT
CDR3 protein: CASRPTPSNQPQHF

J gene: TRBJ1-3
V gene: TRBV5-1
D gene: NA
clone size: NA
CDR3 DNA: TGCGCCAGCAGCAGGTCTGGGGGTGGAAACACCATATATTTT
CDR3 protein: CASSRSGGGNTIYF

J gene: TRBJ1-1
V gene: TRBV6-6
D gene: NA
clone size: few
CDR3 DNA: TGTGCCAGCAGTTCCAGTCGGGACACTGAAGCTTTCTTT
CDR3 protein: CASSSSRDTEAFF

J gene: TRBJ2-2
V gene: TRBV9
D gene: TRBD2
clone size: NA
CDR3 DNA: TGTGCCAGCAGCCAGACAAGCGGGAGATTCTCCGGGGAGCTGTTTTTT
CDR3 protein: CASSQTSGRFSGELFF

J gene: TRBJ1-2
V gene: TRBV6-5
D gene: TRBD1
clone size: NA
CDR3 DNA: TGTGCCAGCAGTTCGGACAGGGGGCAGGCCTATGGCTACACCTTC
CDR3 protein: CASSSDRGQAYGYTF

J gene: TRBJ1-1
V gene: TRBV7-2
D gene: NA
clone size: once
CDR3 DNA: TGTGCCAGCAGCTTAGAGGGGGGGGAGAACACTGAAGCTTTCTTT
CDR3 protein: CASSLEGGENTEAFF

J gene: TRBJ1-1
V gene: TRBV27
D gene: TRBD1
clone size: NA
CDR3 DNA: TGTGCCAGCAGTTTACAGGGGGGAGTGAACACTGAAGCTTTCTTT
CDR3 protein: CASSLQGGVNTEAFF

J gene: TRBJ2-5
V gene: TRBV29-1
D gene: NA
clone size: NA
CDR3 DNA: TGCAGCGTTCGCCACAGCCAAGAGACCCAGTACTTC
CDR3 protein: CSVRHSQETQYF

J gene: TRBJ2-3
V gene: TRBV5-8
D gene: TRBD2
clone size: NA
CDR3 DNA: TGTGCCAGCAGCCCGGGACTAGCGGCTAGCACAGATACGCAGTATTTT
CDR3 protein: CASSPGLAASTDTQYF

J gene: TRBJ2-1
V gene: TRBV5-1
D gene: TRBD2
clone size: NA
CDR3 DNA: TGCGCCAGCAGCCCCACTAGCGGGAGAGGGAATGAGCAGTTCTTC
CDR3 protein: CASSPTSGRGNEQFF

J gene: TRBJ1-5
V gene: TRBV9
D gene: NA
clone size: NA
CDR3 DNA: TGTGCCAGCAGCGTAGGGGGGGTAAGTGGACAGCCCCAGCATTTT
CDR3 protein: CASSVGGVSGQPQHF

J gene: TRBJ1-1
V gene: TRBV6-5
D gene: TRBD1
clone size: NA
CDR3 DNA: TGTGCCAGCAGTGAAGACAGGGTGAACACTGAAGCTTTCTTT
CDR3 protein: CASSEDRVNTEAFF

J gene: TRBJ2-7
V gene: TRBV29-1
D gene: TRBD1
clone size: NA
CDR3 DNA: TGCAGCGTTGGACAGGGGATGAACGAGCAGTACTTC
CDR3 protein: CSVGQGMNEQYF

J gene: TRBJ1-1
V gene: TRBV30
D gene: NA
clone size: NA
CDR3 DNA: TGTGCCTGGAGCGACTACAGACGACGGGGCACTGAAGCTTTCTTT
CDR3 protein: CAWSDYRRRGTEAFF

J gene: TRBJ1-2
V gene: TRBV6-1
D gene: TRBD1
clone size: NA
CDR3 DNA: TGTGCCAGCAGTGAAACCCCCGAGACAGGGCGCGGCTATGGCTACACCTTC
CDR3 protein: CASSETPETGRGYGYTF

J gene: TRBJ1-1
V gene: TRBV27
D gene: NA
clone size: NA
CDR3 DNA: TGTGCCAGCAGTTTAAGCGGGTACACTGAAGCTTTCTTT
CDR3 protein: CASSLSGYTEAFF

J gene: TRBJ1-1
V gene: TRBV20-1
D gene: NA
clone size: NA
CDR3 DNA: TGCAGTGCTAGAGATCTGACAGAAGCTTTCTTT
CDR3 protein: CSARDLTEAFF

J gene: TRBJ2-3
V gene: TRBV20-1
D gene: NA
clone size: NA
CDR3 DNA: TGCAGTGCCCATAGGGATACGCAGTATTTT
CDR3 protein: CSAHRDTQYF

J gene: TRBJ1-6
V gene: TRBV29-1
D gene: NA
clone size: NA
CDR3 DNA: TGCAGCGTTGTTCAGACACCCCTCCACTTT
CDR3 protein: CSVVQTPLHF

J gene: TRBJ2-5
V gene: TRBV19
D gene: TRBD2
clone size: NA
CDR3 DNA: TGTGCCAGTAGTAAAGCGCAGGGAGGGGAGACCCAGTACTTC
CDR3 protein: CASSKAQGGETQYF

J gene: TRBJ2-5
V gene: TRBV29-1
D gene: NA
clone size: NA
CDR3 DNA: TGCAGCGTTGAAGACCGCCGCAATAGTTGGGGTGGAGAGACCCAGTACTTC
CDR3 protein: CSVEDRRNSWGGETQYF

J gene: TRBJ2-5
V gene: TRBV5-1
D gene: TRBD2
clone size: few
CDR3 DNA: TGCGCCAGCAGCTTGGGTGCGGGAGGGCCGCGGAAGACCCAGTACTTC
CDR3 protein: CASSLGAGGPRKTQYF

J gene: TRBJ2-3
V gene: TRBV13
D gene: TRBD1
clone size: NA
CDR3 DNA: TGTGCCAGCAGCTCTGAGGACAGGGCGAGCACAGATACGCAGTATTTT
CDR3 protein: CASSSEDRASTDTQYF

J gene: TRBJ2-1
V gene: TRBV4-2
D gene: TRBD2
clone size: NA
CDR3 DNA: TGTGCCAGCAGCCAAGGACTAGCGGGAGGGCCCGATGAGCAGTTCTTC
CDR3 protein: CASSQGLAGGPDEQFF

J gene: TRBJ1-2
V gene: TRBV5-1
D gene: TRBD1
clone size: NA
CDR3 DNA: TGCGCCAGCAGCATCGGACAGGGGACAAACTATGGCTACACCTTC
CDR3 protein: CASSIGQGTNYGYTF

J gene: TRBJ1-4
V gene: TRBV30
D gene: NA
clone size: NA
CDR3 DNA: TGTGCCTGGAGTGTAGGGGCAGGCCTTAATGAAAAACTGTTTTTT
CDR3 protein: CAWSVGAGLNEKLFF

J gene: TRBJ1-1
V gene: TRBV7-9
D gene: TRBD1
clone size: NA
CDR3 DNA: TGTGCCAGCAGCTTGGGGACAGGGGGCGACACTGAAGCTTTCTTT
CDR3 protein: CASSLGTGGDTEAFF

J gene: TRBJ1-1
V gene: TRBV19
D gene: NA
clone size: few
CDR3 DNA: TGTGCCAGTAGTCTCGAGGTAAACACTGAAGCTTTCTTT
CDR3 protein: CASSLEVNTEAFF

J gene: TRBJ2-7
V gene: TRBV29-1
D gene: TRBD1
clone size: NA
CDR3 DNA: TGCAGCGTTGAAGACCGGGACAGACCCTACGAGCAGTACTTC
CDR3 protein: CSVEDRDRPYEQYF

J gene: TRBJ1-5
V gene: TRBV2
D gene: NA
clone size: NA
CDR3 DNA: TGTGCCAGCAGTGAATGGTCAGTTAATCAGCCCCAGCATTTT
CDR3 protein: CASSEWSVNQPQHF

J gene: TRBJ1-2
V gene: TRBV4-3
D gene: TRBD1
clone size: NA
CDR3 DNA: TGCGCCAGCAGCCCGTCACCGGGGACAGGGGGCAGAATCTATGGCTACACCTTC
CDR3 protein: CASSPSPGTGGRIYGYTF

J gene: TRBJ2-5
V gene: TRBV30
D gene: NA
clone size: once
CDR3 DNA: TGTGCCTGGAGTGTATGGGCAAAGGAGACCCAGTACTTC
CDR3 protein: CAWSVWAKETQYF

J gene: TRBJ1-2
V gene: TRBV15
D gene: NA
clone size: NA
CDR3 DNA: TGTGCCACCAGCAAACAAAGGGGTTCAGGAAATGGCTACACCTTC
CDR3 protein: CATSKQRGSGNGYTF

J gene: TRBJ2-1
V gene: TRBV18
D gene: TRBD2
clone size: NA
CDR3 DNA: TGTGCCAGCTCCTCACGGGGGGACAATGAGCAGTTCTTC
CDR3 protein: CASSSRGDNEQFF

J gene: TRBJ1-3
V gene: TRBV19
D gene: NA
clone size: NA
CDR3 DNA: TGTGCCAGTAGGCGGACAGCCTCTGGAAACACCATATATTTT
CDR3 protein: CASRRTASGNTIYF

J gene: TRBJ1-5
V gene: TRBV19
D gene: NA
clone size: NA
CDR3 DNA: TGTGCCAGTAGTATAAGAACTGAAACTATCAGGTCCCAGCATTTT
CDR3 protein: CASSIRTETIRSQHF

J gene: TRBJ2-5
V gene: TRBV5-1
D gene: NA
clone size: NA
CDR3 DNA: TGCGCCAGCAGCTCCCCCATGGGGACAAGAAAAGAGACCCAGTACTTC
CDR3 protein: CASSSPMGTRKETQYF

J gene: TRBJ1-2
V gene: TRBV5-6
D gene: NA
clone size: NA
CDR3 DNA: TGTGCCAGCAGACCGACCGGGGGTGGCTACACCTTC
CDR3 protein: CASRPTGGGYTF